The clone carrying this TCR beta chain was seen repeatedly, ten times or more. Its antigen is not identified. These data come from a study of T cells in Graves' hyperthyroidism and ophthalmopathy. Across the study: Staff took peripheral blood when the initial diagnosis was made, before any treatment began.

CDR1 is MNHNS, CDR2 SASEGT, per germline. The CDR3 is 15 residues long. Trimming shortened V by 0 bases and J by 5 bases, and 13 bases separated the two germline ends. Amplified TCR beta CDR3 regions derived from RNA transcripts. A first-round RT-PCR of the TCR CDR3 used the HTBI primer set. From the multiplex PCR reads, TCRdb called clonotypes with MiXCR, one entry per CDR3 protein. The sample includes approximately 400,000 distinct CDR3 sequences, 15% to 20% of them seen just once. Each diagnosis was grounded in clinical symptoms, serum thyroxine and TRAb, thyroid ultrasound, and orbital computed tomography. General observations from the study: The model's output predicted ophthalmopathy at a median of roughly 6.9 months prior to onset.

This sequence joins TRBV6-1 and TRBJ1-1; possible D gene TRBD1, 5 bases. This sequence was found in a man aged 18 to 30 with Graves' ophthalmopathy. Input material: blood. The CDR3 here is CASSEAFEGWTEAFF. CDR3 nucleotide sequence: TGTGCCAGCAGTGAAGCGTTTGAGGGGTGGACTGAAGCTTTCTTT.